The 23 T cell receptor beta chains presented below share a single source sample, sequenced in a study of OX40 agonist ivuxolimab in advanced cancers. The receptor library was made with the immunoSEQ multiplex PCR assay. TCRdb stores this immuneACCESS table with in-frame sequences only. Part of the clones is absent; in the studies checked, under half of the shortfall reflects unresolved V genes, and no reason is known for the rest. The sample includes tens of thousands of clones, with 81% observed a single time. Clones ranked in the top ten supply about 5% of the sample. The input for sequencing was CD4+ or CD8+ T cells sorted from blood, taken in a trial of the OX40 agonist ivuxolimab. These TCRs come from an adult with an advanced solid tumor such as melanoma, head and neck, liver or kidney cancer.

V usage is TRBV4-3 and J usage is TRBJ2-1; D gene unclear. V lost 0 bases, J lost 6 bases, and 9 bases lay in between. Looked up from germline, CDR1 is LGHNA and CDR2 is YSLEER. This CDR3 has 14 amino acids. The CDR3 sequence is CASSQEGGINEQFF. CDR3 in DNA: TGCGCCAGCAGCCAAGAAGGTGGGATCAATGAGCAGTTCTTC.

The rearrangement joins TRBV5-4 to TRBJ1-2, with D unresolved. Germline CDR1 SGHNT, CDR2 YYREEE (reference sequence). The CDR3 totals 15 residues. The V gene lost 3 bases and the J gene lost 4 bases, with 16 bases spanning the gap. The DNA of the CDR3 is TGTGCCAGCAGCTCGAGGGAACAGTTGGCCTATGGCTACACCTTC. Its translation: CASSSREQLAYGYTF.

This clone has a handful of counts. The rearrangement uses TRBV10-3 and TRBJ2-7; maybe TRBD1 (5 bases). Germline CDR1 reads ENHRY; CDR2 reads SYGVKD. Trimming pared 10 bases from V and 3 bases from J, leaving 10 bases between. The CDR3 spans 11 residues. This CDR3 reads CASRTGYEQYF. CDR3 nucleotide sequence: TGTGCCAGCCGTACAGGCTACGAGCAGTACTTC.

The V and J genes are TRBV7-3 and TRBJ1-3, with 11 bases identical to TRBD1. This CDR3 is 16 amino acids long. CDR1 is SGHTA, CDR2 FQGTGA, per germline. With V trimmed by 5 bases and J by 6 bases, 9 bases remained unmatched. CDR3 in amino acids: CASSLGPGQGANTIYF. CDR3 bases: TGTGCCAGCAGCCTGGGCCCCGGACAGGGGGCAAACACCATATATTTT. The variable domain in full, with the rest retrieved from reference TRBV7-3 and TRBJ1-3, is GAGVSQTPSNKVTEKGKYVELRCDPISGHTALYWYRQSLGQGPEFLIYFQGTGAADDSGLPNDRFFAVRPEGSVSTLKIQRTERGDSAVYLCASSLGPGQGANTIYFGEGSWLTVV.

V and J are TRBV19 and TRBJ1-2, with 7 bases fitting TRBD1. The trim removed 6 bases at V and 4 bases at J, leaving 8 bases unmatched. This CDR3 has 14 residues. From germline, CDR1 is LNHDA and CDR2 SQIVND (reference sequence). CDR3 bases: TGTGCCAGTAGAAACAGGGGTGAAGGCTATGGCTACACCTTC. Translation gives CASRNRGEGYGYTF.

J is TRBJ2-7 and V is TRBV15, with D perhaps matching TRBD1 (6 bases). There are 16 residues in the CDR3. Germline V lookup: CDR1 LNHNV, CDR2 YYDKDF (reference sequence). The V end lost 0 bases, the J end lost 5 bases, and 17 bases lay between the germline ends. The CDR3 DNA reads as TGTGCCACCAGCAGAGAAGGGGCAGGGGAAATTCACGAGCAGTACTTC. Translating it yields CATSREGAGEIHEQYF.

The V gene is TRBV4-3, the J gene TRBJ2-3, with D uncertain. V was clipped by 0 bases and J by 3 bases, with 7 bases between them. Per germline, CDR1 LGHNA and CDR2 YSLEER. The CDR3 loop spans 14 amino acids. CDR3: CASSQDGRTDTQYF. In DNA form, the CDR3 reads TGCGCCAGCAGCCAAGATGGTAGAACAGATACGCAGTATTTT.

V usage is TRBV10-3 and J usage is TRBJ2-7, with TRBD2 matching over 8 bases. The CDR3 spans 15 residues. Trimming cost V 6 bases and J 2 bases; bases outside gene matches: 9. Germline CDR1 ENHRY, CDR2 SYGVKD. The CDR3 reads CAIRGETSAPYEQYF. Written as DNA, the CDR3 is TGTGCCATCAGGGGTGAGACTAGCGCTCCCTACGAGCAGTACTTC.

This clone has only a few counts. The chain joins TRBV14 to TRBJ2-7, with 7 bases aligning to TRBD2. CDR1 and CDR2 from the germline V gene are SGHDN and FVKESK. Trimming at V came to 0 bases and at J to 6 bases, leaving 5 bases not matched to a gene. The CDR3 is 14 amino acids. The CDR3, as DNA: TGTGCCAGCAGCCAAGATTGGGGAGGGGCCGAGCAGTACTTC. It yields the protein CASSQDWGGAEQYF. The full variable domain, in which reference TRBV14 and TRBJ2-7 provide the parts outside the CDR3, is EAGVTQFPSHSVIEKGQTVTLRCDPISGHDNLYWYRRVMGKEIKFLLHFVKESKQDESGMPNNRFLAERTGGTYSTLKVQPAELEDSGVYFCASSQDWGGAEQYFGPGTRLTVT.

The rearrangement joins TRBV5-1 to TRBJ1-2, with a weak D call TRBD1 (6 bases). The CDR3 covers 13 residues. Deletions cut 4 bases from V and 8 bases from J, with 15 bases between. Per the germline V gene, CDR1 is SGHRS and CDR2 is YFSETQ. Written as DNA, the CDR3 is TGCGCCAGCAGCCCCCGGACAGAGGAAGGCTACACCTTC. Translation gives CASSPRTEEGYTF. Together with reference TRBV5-1 and TRBJ1-2, the CDR3 gives the full variable domain: KAGVTQTPRYLIKTRGQQVTLSCSPISGHRSVSWYQQTPGQGLQFLFEYFSETQRNKGNFPGRFSGRQFSNSRSEMNVSTLELGDSALYLCASSPRTEEGYTFGSGTRLTVV.

The chain combines TRBV4-1 with TRBJ1-2, with TRBD1 as a possible D gene (6 bases). CDR1 and CDR2 (germline): MGHRA, YSYEKL. CDR3 length: 14 amino acids. Trimming removed 0 bases at V and 5 bases at J, with 10 bases between. The DNA for the CDR3 is TGCGCCAGCAGCCAAGATCTTAGGGGGTATGGCTACACCTTC. Protein product: CASSQDLRGYGYTF.

The rearrangement links TRBV18 to TRBJ1-2; D is unresolved. Germline V lookup: CDR1 KGHSH, CDR2 LQKENI. The V gene lost 1 base and the J gene lost 4 bases, with 19 bases spanning the gap. The CDR3 extends over 17 amino acids. CDR3 sequence reads: CASSPLSLRSLVYGYTF. The CDR3 DNA sequence: TGTGCCAGCTCACCACTAAGCTTGCGTAGCCTAGTCTATGGCTACACCTTC.

V is TRBV6-1 and J is TRBJ1-2; D is ambiguous. Per the germline V gene, CDR1 is MNHNS and CDR2 is SASEGT. This CDR3 has 13 residues. V shed 4 bases and J shed 4 bases, with 10 bases lying between them. CDR3 sequence reads: CASSGPSSYGYTF. CDR3 nucleotides: TGTGCCAGCAGTGGACCGTCTTCCTATGGCTACACCTTC.

The V and J genes are TRBV7-2 and TRBJ2-5, with 13 bases that match TRBD2. From germline, CDR1 is SGHTA and CDR2 FQGNSA. The CDR3 spans 16 residues. The trim removed 3 bases at V and 5 bases at J, leaving 6 bases unmatched. The CDR3 reads CASSFGLAGVVETQYF. Written as DNA, the CDR3 is TGTGCCAGCAGCTTCGGACTAGCGGGAGTTGTGGAGACCCAGTACTTC.

The rearrangement links TRBV7-9 to TRBJ2-1; 9 bases are a match to TRBD2. The V gene's germline CDR1 is SEHNR and CDR2 FQNEAQ (reference sequence). This CDR3 is 14 amino acids long. Trimming removed 4 bases from V and 8 bases from J; junction bases left unmatched: 6. CDR3 amino acids: CASSWGLANDEQFF. CDR3 DNA: TGTGCCAGCAGCTGGGGACTAGCAAACGATGAGCAGTTCTTC.

The rearrangement links TRBV4-1 to TRBJ2-2; D call uncertain. The V and J ends lost 4 bases and 2 bases respectively, with 11 bases between them. CDR1 and CDR2 (germline): MGHRA, YSYEKL. CDR3 length: 15 amino acids. CDR3 region: CASSPTAPNTGELFF. CDR3 sequence (DNA): TGCGCCAGCAGCCCCACGGCCCCTAACACCGGGGAGCTGTTTTTT.

The chain uses TRBV5-6 and TRBJ2-3; weak D call: TRBD1 (5 bases). The CDR3 consists of 15 residues. V gave up 6 bases and J gave up 0 bases, with 14 bases separating them. The germline gives CDR1 SGHDT, CDR2 YYEEEE. The CDR3 region has the DNA TGTGCCAGCATTGACCAGGGTATCAGCACAGATACGCAGTATTTT. Protein sequence: CASIDQGISTDTQYF.

The V call is TRBV19, the J call TRBJ1-1; D is perhaps TRBD1 (5 bases). V lost 3 bases and J 3 bases, leaving 8 bases between the germline ends. Germline V gives CDR1 LNHDA, CDR2 SQIVND (reference sequence). CDR3 length: 13 residues. The DNA of the CDR3 is TGTGCCAGTAGTATTGGAGGGGACACTGAAGCTTTCTTT. This codes for CASSIGGDTEAFF.

This chain joins TRBV7-2 and TRBJ1-1, with D tentatively TRBD1 (6 bases). Trimming took 1 base from V and 4 from J, leaving 13 bases between them. This CDR3 contains 15 residues. Germline values: CDR1 SGHTA, CDR2 FQGNSA. CDR3 loop: CASSLVGGLGTEAFF. Written as DNA, the CDR3 is TGTGCCAGCAGCTTAGTCGGGGGCCTGGGCACTGAAGCTTTCTTT.

V is TRBV19 and J is TRBJ2-5; the D gene is possibly TRBD1 (5 bases). Germline V CDR1 and CDR2: LNHDA, SQIVND (reference sequence). V was shortened by 7 bases and J by 1 base, with 7 bases between the two germline ends. This CDR3 comprises 12 residues. The CDR3 DNA sequence: TGTGCCAGTATCCAGGGCCAAGAGACCCAGTACTTC. Translation: CASIQGQETQYF.

The J gene is TRBJ2-7, the V gene TRBV30; D perhaps matches TRBD2 (5 bases). CDR3 length: 12 amino acids. The germline gives CDR1 GTSNPN, CDR2 SVGIG (reference sequence). The V end lost 0 bases, the J end lost 4 bases, and 7 bases lay between the germline ends. For the CDR3, the DNA is TGTGCCTGGAGTGTACGAGGGTACGAGCAGTACTTC. Protein: CAWSVRGYEQYF.

V gene TRBV5-1 combines with J gene TRBJ2-5, with 7 bases that match TRBD1. Germline CDR1 SGHRS, CDR2 YFSETQ. The CDR3 runs to 15 residues. Losses at the gene ends were 0 bases for V and 0 bases for J; bases not matched to a gene: 2. The CDR3 DNA is TGCGCCAGCAGCTTGGCCGGGACAGACCAAGAGACCCAGTACTTC. Encoded protein: CASSLAGTDQETQYF.

This chain uses TRBV5-1 with TRBJ1-4; 10 bases are shared with TRBD1. The length of the CDR3 is 17 residues. V trimming: 3 bases; J trimming: 7 bases; junction bases outside the gene matches: 12. Germline CDR1 reads SGHRS; CDR2 reads YFSETQ. CDR3 protein: CASSSSSPRDRGEKLFF. The CDR3 DNA follows: TGCGCCAGCAGCTCCTCCTCACCCCGGGACAGGGGTGAAAAACTGTTTTTT.